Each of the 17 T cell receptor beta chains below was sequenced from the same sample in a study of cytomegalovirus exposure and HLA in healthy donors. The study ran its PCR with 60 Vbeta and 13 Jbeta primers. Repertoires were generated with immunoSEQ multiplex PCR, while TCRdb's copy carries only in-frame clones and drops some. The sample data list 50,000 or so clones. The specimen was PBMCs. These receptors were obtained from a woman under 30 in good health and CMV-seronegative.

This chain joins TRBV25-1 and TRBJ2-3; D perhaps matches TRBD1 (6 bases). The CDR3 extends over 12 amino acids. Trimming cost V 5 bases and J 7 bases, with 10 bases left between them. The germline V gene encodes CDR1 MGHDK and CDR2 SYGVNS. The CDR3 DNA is TGTGCCAGCAGTAAACAGGGAAATACGCAGTATTTT. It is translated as CASSKQGNTQYF.

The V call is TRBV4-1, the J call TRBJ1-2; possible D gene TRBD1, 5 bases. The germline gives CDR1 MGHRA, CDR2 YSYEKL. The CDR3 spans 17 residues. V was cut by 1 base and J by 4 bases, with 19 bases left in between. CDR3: CASSQGLSEQALYGYTF. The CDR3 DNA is TGCGCCAGCAGCCAAGGCCTGAGCGAACAGGCGCTCTATGGCTACACCTTC.

CDR3 sequence reads: CASRDRDEDQPQHF. CDR3 DNA: TGTGCCAGCAGGGACAGGGACGAGGATCAGCCCCAGCATTTT. This chain uses TRBV6-1 with TRBJ1-5; TRBD1 aligns across 8 bases. J gave up 5 bases and V 6 bases, and 6 bases lay outside the gene matches. The germline gives CDR1 MNHNS, CDR2 SASEGT. The CDR3 is 14 amino acids.

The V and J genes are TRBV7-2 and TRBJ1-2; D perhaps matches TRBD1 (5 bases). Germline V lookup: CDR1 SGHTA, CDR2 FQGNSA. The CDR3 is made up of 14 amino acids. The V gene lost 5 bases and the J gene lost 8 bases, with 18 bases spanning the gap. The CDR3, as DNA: TGTGCCAGCAGCCCGCGGGACCCCTTACAGGGCTACACCTTC. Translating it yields CASSPRDPLQGYTF.

CDR3 coding DNA: TGTGCCAGCACCAGGGGAATCTCCTACGAGCAGTACTTC. Translation gives CASTRGISYEQYF. The V call is TRBV5-6, the J call TRBJ2-7, with D possibly being TRBD1 (6 bases). Per germline, CDR1 SGHDT and CDR2 YYEEEE. This CDR3 has 13 residues. V was cut by 6 bases and J by 0 bases, with 10 bases left in between.

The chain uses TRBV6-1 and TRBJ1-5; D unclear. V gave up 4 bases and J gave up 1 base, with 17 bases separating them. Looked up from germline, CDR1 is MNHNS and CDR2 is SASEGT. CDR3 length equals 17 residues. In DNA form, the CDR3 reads TGTGCCAGCAGTGTCCGGTTGGGAGGTAGGAGCAATCAGCCCCAGCATTTT. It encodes CASSVRLGGRSNQPQHF.

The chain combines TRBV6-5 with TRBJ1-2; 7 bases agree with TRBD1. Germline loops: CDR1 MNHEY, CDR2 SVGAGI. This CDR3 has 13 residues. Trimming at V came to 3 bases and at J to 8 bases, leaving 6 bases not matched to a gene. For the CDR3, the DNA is TGTGCCAGCAGTTATTGGACAGGAGGAGGCTACACCTTC. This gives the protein CASSYWTGGGYTF.

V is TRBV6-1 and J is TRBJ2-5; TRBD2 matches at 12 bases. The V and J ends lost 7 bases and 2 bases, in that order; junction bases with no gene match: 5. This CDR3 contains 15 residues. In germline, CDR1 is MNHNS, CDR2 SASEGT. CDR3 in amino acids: CASNILAGGQETQYF. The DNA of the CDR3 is TGTGCCAGCAATATTCTAGCGGGGGGGCAAGAGACCCAGTACTTC.

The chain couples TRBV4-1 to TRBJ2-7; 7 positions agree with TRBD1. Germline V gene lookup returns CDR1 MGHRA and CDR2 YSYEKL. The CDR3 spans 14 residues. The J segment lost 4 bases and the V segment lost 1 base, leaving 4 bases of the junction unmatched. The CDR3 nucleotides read TGCGCCAGCAGCCAAGGGGACAGTAGGTACGAGCAGTACTTC. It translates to CASSQGDSRYEQYF.

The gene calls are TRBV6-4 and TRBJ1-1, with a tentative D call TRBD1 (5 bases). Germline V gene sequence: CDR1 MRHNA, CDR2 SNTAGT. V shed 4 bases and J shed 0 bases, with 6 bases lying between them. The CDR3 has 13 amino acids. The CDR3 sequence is CASSVQVNTEAFF. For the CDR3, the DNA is TGTGCCAGCAGTGTACAGGTGAACACTGAAGCTTTCTTT.

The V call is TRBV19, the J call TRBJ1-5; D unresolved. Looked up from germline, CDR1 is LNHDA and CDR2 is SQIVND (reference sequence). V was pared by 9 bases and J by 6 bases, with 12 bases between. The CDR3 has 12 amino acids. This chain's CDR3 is CASNSLGQPQHF. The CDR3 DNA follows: TGTGCCAGCAATAGTCTTGGTCAGCCCCAGCATTTT.

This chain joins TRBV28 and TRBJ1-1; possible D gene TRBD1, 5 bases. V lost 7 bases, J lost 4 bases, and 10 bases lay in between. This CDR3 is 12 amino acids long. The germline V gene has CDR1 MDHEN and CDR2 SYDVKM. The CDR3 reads CASTLGGTEAFF. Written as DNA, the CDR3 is TGTGCCAGCACCCTCGGGGGCACTGAAGCTTTCTTT. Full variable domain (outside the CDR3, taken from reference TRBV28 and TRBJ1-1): DVKVTQSSRYLVKRTGEKVFLECVQDMDHENMFWYRQDPGLGLRLIYFSYDVKMKEKGDIPEGYSVSREKKERFSLILESASTNQTSMYLCASTLGGTEAFFGQGTRLTVV.

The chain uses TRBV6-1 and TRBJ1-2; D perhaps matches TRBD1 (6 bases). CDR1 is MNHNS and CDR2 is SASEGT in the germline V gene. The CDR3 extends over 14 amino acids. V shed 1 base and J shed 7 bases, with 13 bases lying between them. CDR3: CASSEGARGFGYTF. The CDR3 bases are TGTGCCAGCAGTGAAGGGGCCAGGGGTTTTGGCTACACCTTC.

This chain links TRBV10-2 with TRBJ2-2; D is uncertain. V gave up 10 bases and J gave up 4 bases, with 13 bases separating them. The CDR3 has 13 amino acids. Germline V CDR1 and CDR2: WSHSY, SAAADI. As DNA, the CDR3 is TGCGCCATTAGGATCCCGGGCACCGGGGAGCTGTTTTTT. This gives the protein CAIRIPGTGELFF.

The CDR3 protein is CASNPGLSTDTQYF. The CDR3, as DNA: TGTGCCAGCAATCCGGGACTATCCACAGATACGCAGTATTTT. The rearrangement links TRBV2 to TRBJ2-3; 7 nucleotides match TRBD2. The V segment lost 7 bases and the J segment 2 bases; nucleotides outside the gene matches: 6. From germline, CDR1 is SNHLY and CDR2 FYNNEI. This CDR3 is 14 amino acids long.

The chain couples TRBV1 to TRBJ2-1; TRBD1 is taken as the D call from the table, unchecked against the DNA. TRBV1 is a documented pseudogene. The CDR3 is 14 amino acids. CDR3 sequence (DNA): TGCACCAGCAGCCACTCAGGACAGGGGAATGAGCAGTTCTTC. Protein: CTSSHSGQGNEQFF.

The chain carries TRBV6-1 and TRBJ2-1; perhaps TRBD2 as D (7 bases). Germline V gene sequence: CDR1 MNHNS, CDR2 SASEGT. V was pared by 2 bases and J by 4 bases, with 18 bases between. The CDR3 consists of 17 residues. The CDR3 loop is CASSEYGGRTVYNEQFF. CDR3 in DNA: TGTGCCAGCAGTGAATACGGGGGGCGGACGGTGTACAATGAGCAGTTCTTC.